This entry features one TCR beta chain sequence. The antigen is undetermined. 5' RACE with UMI labels generated the TRB cDNA libraries. No DNA is given; TCRdb re-called the 5' RACE reads and lists each CDR3 protein once. The sample totals 55,000 to 70,000 distinct CDR3 sequences. This CDR3 is 16 amino acids long. The germline V gene has CDR1 MDHEN and CDR2 SYDVKM. This sample stems from a study of CXCR3-negative and CXCR3-positive naive CD8 T cells. General study points: The study found comparably high diversity in both naive subsets and much lower diversity in memory CD8+ cells. Higher TRB CDR3 hydrophobicity marked CXCR3-positive naive cells relative to CXCR3-negative naive cells.

This TCR came from a human donor in good health. Some clones in this sample may be carry-over from other donors' samples. The genes are TRBV28 and TRBJ2-1. Sequences were obtained from naive CXCR3+ CD8+ T cells from blood. Subset defined: CD45RO-CCR7+CD27+CD95- naive CD8+ T cells expressing CXCR3 (TNR3+). CDR3 region: CASSLYDNTIYNEQFF. Using reference TRBV28 and TRBJ2-1 for the parts outside the CDR3, the full variable domain is DVKVTQSSRYLVKRTGEKVFLECVQDMDHENMFWYRQDPGLGLRLIYFSYDVKMKEKGDIPEGYSVSREKKERFSLILESASTNQTSMYLCASSLYDNTIYNEQFFGPGTRLTVL.